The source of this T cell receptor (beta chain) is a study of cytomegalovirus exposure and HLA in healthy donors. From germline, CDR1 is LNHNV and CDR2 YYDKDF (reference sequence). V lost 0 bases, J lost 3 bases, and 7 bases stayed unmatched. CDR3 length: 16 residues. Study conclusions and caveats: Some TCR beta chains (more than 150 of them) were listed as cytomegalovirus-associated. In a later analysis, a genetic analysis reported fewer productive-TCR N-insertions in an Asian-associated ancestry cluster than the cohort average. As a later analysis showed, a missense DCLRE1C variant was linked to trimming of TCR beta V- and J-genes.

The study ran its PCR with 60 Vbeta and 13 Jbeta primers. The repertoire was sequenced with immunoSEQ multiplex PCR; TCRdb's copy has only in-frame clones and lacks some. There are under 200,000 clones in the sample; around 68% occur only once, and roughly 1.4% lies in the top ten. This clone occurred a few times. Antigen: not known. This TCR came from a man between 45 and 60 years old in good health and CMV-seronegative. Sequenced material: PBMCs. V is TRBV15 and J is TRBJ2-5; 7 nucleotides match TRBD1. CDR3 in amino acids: CATSRDPPDREETQYF. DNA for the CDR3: TGTGCCACCAGCAGAGATCCCCCCGACAGGGAAGAGACCCAGTACTTC.